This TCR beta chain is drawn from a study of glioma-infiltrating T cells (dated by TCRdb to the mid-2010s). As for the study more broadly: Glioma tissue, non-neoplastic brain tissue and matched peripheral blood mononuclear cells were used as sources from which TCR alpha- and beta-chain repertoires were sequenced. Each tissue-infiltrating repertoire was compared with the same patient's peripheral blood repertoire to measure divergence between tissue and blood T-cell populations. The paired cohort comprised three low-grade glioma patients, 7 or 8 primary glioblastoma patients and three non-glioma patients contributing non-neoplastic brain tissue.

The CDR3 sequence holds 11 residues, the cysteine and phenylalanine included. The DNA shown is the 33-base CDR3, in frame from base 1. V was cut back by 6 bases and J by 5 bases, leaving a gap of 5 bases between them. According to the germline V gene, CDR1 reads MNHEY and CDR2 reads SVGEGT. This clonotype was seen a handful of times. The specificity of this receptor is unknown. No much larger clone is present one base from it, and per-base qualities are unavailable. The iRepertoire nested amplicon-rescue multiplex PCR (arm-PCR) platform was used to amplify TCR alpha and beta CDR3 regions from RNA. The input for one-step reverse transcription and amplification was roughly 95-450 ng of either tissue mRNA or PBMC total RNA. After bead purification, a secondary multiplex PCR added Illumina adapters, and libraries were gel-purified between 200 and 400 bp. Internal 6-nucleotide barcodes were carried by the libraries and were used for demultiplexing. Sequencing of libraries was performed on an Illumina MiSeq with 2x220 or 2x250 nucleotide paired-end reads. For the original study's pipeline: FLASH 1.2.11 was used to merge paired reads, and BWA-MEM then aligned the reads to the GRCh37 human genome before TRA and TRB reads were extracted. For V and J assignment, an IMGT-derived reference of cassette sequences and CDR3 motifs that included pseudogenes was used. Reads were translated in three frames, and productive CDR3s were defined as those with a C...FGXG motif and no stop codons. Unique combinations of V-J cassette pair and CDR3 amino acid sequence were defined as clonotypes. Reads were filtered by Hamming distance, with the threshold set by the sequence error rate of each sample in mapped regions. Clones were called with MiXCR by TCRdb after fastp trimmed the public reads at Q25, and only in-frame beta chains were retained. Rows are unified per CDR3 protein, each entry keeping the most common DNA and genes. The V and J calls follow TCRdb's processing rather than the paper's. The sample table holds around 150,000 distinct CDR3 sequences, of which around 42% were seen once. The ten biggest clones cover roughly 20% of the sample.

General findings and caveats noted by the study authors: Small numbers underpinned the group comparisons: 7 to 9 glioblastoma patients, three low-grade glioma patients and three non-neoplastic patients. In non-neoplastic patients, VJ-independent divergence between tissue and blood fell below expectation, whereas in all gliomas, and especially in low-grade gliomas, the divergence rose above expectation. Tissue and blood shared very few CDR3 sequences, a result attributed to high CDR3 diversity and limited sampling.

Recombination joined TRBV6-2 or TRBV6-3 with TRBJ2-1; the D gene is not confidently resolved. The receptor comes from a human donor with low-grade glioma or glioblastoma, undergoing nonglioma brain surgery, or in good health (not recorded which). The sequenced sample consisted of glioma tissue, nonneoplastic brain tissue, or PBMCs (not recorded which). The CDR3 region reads CASRQNNEQFF. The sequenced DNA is TGTGCCAGCAGACAGAACAATGAGCAGTTCTTC.